The 20 T cell receptor beta chains below were found in one sample sequenced in a study of response to subunit inactivated influenza vaccine. Each CDR3 protein is one row after TCRdb ran MiXCR on the RT-PCR reads. Found here are around 480,000 distinct CDR3 sequences, roughly 9.8% of them singletons; the top ten hold around 12%. Specimen: PBMCs from blood, collected more than 35 days after vaccination. All receptors derive from a middle-aged man who received an inactivated influenza vaccine.

J is TRBJ1-3 and V is TRBV7-2, with no clear D. V was shortened by 3 bases and J by 0 bases, with 9 bases between the two germline ends. The CDR3 spans 15 residues. Germline CDR1 reads SGHTA; CDR2 reads FQGNSA. The CDR3 DNA sequence: TGTGCCAGCAGCTTCGGTGCTACCTCTGGAAACACCATATATTTT. It yields the protein CASSFGATSGNTIYF.

This clonotype was observed many times. The chain is built from TRBV20-1 and TRBJ2-2; 15 bases match TRBD2. CDR3 length: 17 residues. Looked up from germline, CDR1 is DFQATT and CDR2 is SNEGSKA (reference sequence). The V and J ends lost 1 base and 6 bases, in that order; junction bases with no gene match: 6. CDR3: CSARVWTSGRAAGELFF. The CDR3 DNA reads TGCAGTGCTAGAGTATGGACTAGCGGGAGGGCCGCCGGGGAGCTGTTTTTT.

This clonotype came up many times. V usage is TRBV12-3 or TRBV12-4 and J usage is TRBJ2-5; 7 bases are a match to TRBD1. The CDR3 extends over 13 amino acids. Germline trimming cut 3 bases from V and 3 bases from J; bases unmatched to any gene: 1. This CDR3 reads CASSLGQKETQYF. For the CDR3, the DNA is TGTGCCAGCAGTTTGGGACAGAAAGAGACCCAGTACTTC.

This clonotype was counted many times. V is TRBV4-2 and J is TRBJ2-5; D is tentatively TRBD1 or TRBD2 (5 bases each). V was cut by 5 bases and J by 4 bases, with 5 bases left in between. Germline V gene lookup returns CDR1 LGHNA and CDR2 YNFKEQ. The length of the CDR3 is 11 residues. The CDR3 is CASSGGETQYF. For the CDR3, the DNA is TGTGCCAGCAGCGGGGGAGAGACCCAGTACTTC.

This clonotype was found many times. This chain uses TRBV29-1 with TRBJ1-1; D gene unclear. The V end lost 6 bases, the J end lost 1 base, and 15 bases lay between the germline ends. The CDR3 runs 14 residues. The germline V gene has CDR1 SQVTM and CDR2 ANQGSEA. CDR3: CSVPLRPGNTEAFF. For the CDR3, the DNA is TGCAGCGTGCCCCTCCGCCCGGGGAACACTGAAGCTTTCTTT.

This clonotype was detected only a few times. The V call is TRBV20-1, the J call TRBJ2-5; D tentatively reads TRBD1 or TRBD2 (6 bases each). The CDR3 consists of 15 residues. Germline V lookup: CDR1 DFQATT, CDR2 SNEGSKA (reference sequence). The V gene lost 4 bases and the J gene lost 0 bases, with 15 bases spanning the gap. Written as DNA, the CDR3 is TGCAGTGCTACGGGGGACATCAAGTACCAAGAGACCCAGTACTTC. Translating it yields CSATGDIKYQETQYF.

The table lists this clonotype with a few counts. V gene TRBV11-2 combines with J gene TRBJ2-1, with 14 bases matching TRBD2. The CDR3 is made up of 17 amino acids. CDR1 and CDR2 from the germline V gene are SGHAT and FQNNGV. V lost 4 bases, J lost 15 bases, and 17 bases stayed unmatched. CDR3 nucleotide sequence: TGTGCCAGCAGCTCCGCGATGATGACTAGCGGGGGGGCTTTGGTGTTCTTC. Residues: CASSSAMMTSGGALVFF.

This clonotype was detected ten times or more. The genes are TRBV12-3 or TRBV12-4 and TRBJ1-5; 8 bases line up with TRBD1. V was pared by 6 bases and J by 6 bases, with 13 bases of the junction left unmatched. The CDR3 covers 16 residues. The CDR3 DNA sequence: TGTGCCAGCAGCTTCGCCAGGACAGGGTTTAGTCAGCCCCAGCATTTT. It yields the protein CASSFARTGFSQPQHF.

This rearrangement joins TRBV6-1 to TRBJ1-4, with 10 bases identical to TRBD1. This CDR3 has 14 amino acids. Germline V gives CDR1 MNHNS, CDR2 SASEGT. V shed 5 bases, J shed 14 bases, and the junction held 11 bases outside the gene matches. CDR3: CASSPWTGGGTLFF. The CDR3, as DNA: TGTGCCAGCAGTCCGTGGACAGGGGGGGGTACTCTGTTTTTT.

The rearrangement joins TRBV20-1 to TRBJ2-3; D unresolved. With 4 bases removed from V and 0 bases from J, the gap between germline ends came to 8 bases. Germline V CDR1 and CDR2: DFQATT, SNEGSKA (reference sequence). The CDR3 spans 13 residues. Written as DNA, the CDR3 is TGCAGTGCTATCAAGACTAGCACAGATACGCAGTATTTT. Translated, it gives CSAIKTSTDTQYF.

In its sample, this clonotype was seen many times. The chain combines TRBV7-9 with TRBJ2-1; 8 bases fit TRBD1. Per the germline V gene, CDR1 is SEHNR and CDR2 is FQNEAQ (reference sequence). Trimming took 3 bases from V and 9 from J; bases not matched to a gene: 7. The length of the CDR3 is 14 residues. Written as DNA, the CDR3 is TGTGCCAGCAGCTTGTCAGGGGGCCCCAGTGAGCAGTTCTTC. It specifies CASSLSGGPSEQFF.

This clonotype came up a few times. This chain uses TRBV11-2 with TRBJ2-1; D possibly corresponds to TRBD1 (7 bases). CDR1 and CDR2 (germline): SGHAT, FQNNGV. The length of the CDR3 is 14 residues. V was pared by 1 base and J by 15 bases, with 19 bases between. CDR3: CASSLGGGGAGRFF. For the CDR3, the DNA is TGTGCCAGCAGCTTAGGCGGAGGGGGCGCTGGGCGGTTCTTC. Full variable domain (outside the CDR3, taken from reference TRBV11-2 and TRBJ2-1): EAGVAQSPRYKIIEKRQSVAFWCNPISGHATLYWYQQILGQGPKLLIQFQNNGVVDDSQLPKDRFSAERLKGVDSTLKIQPAKLEDSAVYLCASSLGGGGAGRFFGPGTRLTVL.

The rearrangement uses TRBV14 and TRBJ2-3; the D is unclear. This CDR3 spans 13 amino acids. Germline CDR1 is SGHDN and CDR2 is FVKESK. Trimming left V 3 bases short and J 4 bases short, with 8 bases between. The CDR3 loop is CASSHPDADTQYF. CDR3 sequence (DNA): TGTGCCAGCAGCCATCCTGACGCAGATACGCAGTATTTT.

The chain carries TRBV4-3 and TRBJ1-4; D perhaps matches TRBD1 (5 bases). Between the trimmed V and J ends, which lost 4 bases and 4 bases, there was a span of 13 bases. CDR1 is LGHNA and CDR2 is YSLEER in the germline V gene. The CDR3 runs 15 residues. In DNA, the CDR3 is TGCGCCAGCAGCCCAAGAGCCCAGGGTAATGAAAAACTGTTTTTT. Translation: CASSPRAQGNEKLFF.

This clonotype was counted ten times or more. The gene calls are TRBV4-3 and TRBJ1-3, with a tentative D call TRBD1 (5 bases). The V gene lost 0 bases and the J gene lost 5 bases, with 11 bases spanning the gap. CDR1 is LGHNA, CDR2 YSLEER, per germline. CDR3 length: 15 amino acids. The chain's CDR3 is CASSQESGWRNTIYF. CDR3 sequence (DNA): TGCGCCAGCAGCCAAGAATCAGGGTGGAGAAACACCATATATTTT.

This clonotype was seen more than once but under ten times. V usage is TRBV7-9 and J usage is TRBJ2-4; 8 bases are a match to TRBD2. There are 17 residues in the CDR3. Unmatched junction bases numbered 7, after V lost 0 bases and J lost 3 bases. Looked up from germline, CDR1 is SEHNR and CDR2 is FQNEAQ (reference sequence). The DNA for the CDR3 is TGTGCCAGCAGCTTAGCTAGCGGGAACCTTGTCAAAAACATTCAGTACTTC. Translated: CASSLASGNLVKNIQYF.

The chain links TRBV13 to TRBJ2-1; the D gene is possibly TRBD1 (6 bases). The CDR3 has 16 residues. In germline, CDR1 is PRHDT, CDR2 FYEKMQ (reference sequence). V was pared by 6 bases and J by 7 bases, with 22 bases between. This CDR3 reads CASSFITGRRVNEQFF. In DNA, the CDR3 is TGTGCCAGCAGTTTCATTACAGGGCGAAGGGTTAATGAGCAGTTCTTC.

With respect to this clonotype: The junction departs from the called germline gene at one end, perhaps through a read error. CDR3 region: CASSLFDSSNEQFF. The CDR3 nucleotides read TGTGCCAGCAGTTTATTTGACTCCTCCAATGAGCAGTTCTTC. V and J are TRBV28 and TRBJ2-1; D gene ambiguous. Germline V gene lookup returns CDR1 MDHEN and CDR2 SYDVKM. The CDR3 is 14 residues long.

This clonotype has ten or more counts. The chain couples TRBV12-3 or TRBV12-4 to TRBJ1-1; D gene unclear. This CDR3 has 11 amino acids. Trimming left V 1 base short and J 7 bases short, with 4 bases between. CDR3 bases: TGTGCCAGCAGTTTAGGGGGTGAAGCTTTCTTT. This encodes CASSLGGEAFF.

In this sample, this clonotype turned up many times. The chain links TRBV28 to TRBJ2-2; TRBD1 matches 7 bases. CDR1 and CDR2 (germline): MDHEN, SYDVKM. The CDR3 length is 15 residues. V shed 7 bases and J 5 bases; nucleotides not matched to a gene: 10. CDR3 nucleotide sequence: TGTGCCAGCACCCGGATGGGACAGAGTACCGGGGAGCTGTTTTTT. This sequence encodes CASTRMGQSTGELFF.